The clone carrying this TCR beta chain was picked up one time. The target antigen is unknown. This record comes from a study of cytomegalovirus exposure and HLA in healthy donors. Study findings and constraints: Most CMV-associated TCR beta chains were later found to appear HLA-restricted.

The PCR ran on 60 Vbeta and 13 Jbeta primers. Here immunoSEQ multiplex PCR was the method, and the copy in TCRdb shows in-frame clones only, minus some. The repertoire holds approximately 70,000 clones, with about 70% as singletons. Trimming stripped 4 bases from V and 3 bases from J, with 12 bases between. Germline V gene lookup returns CDR1 SGHRS and CDR2 YFSETQ. CDR3 size: 14 residues. The sample was PBMCs. The chain links TRBV5-1 to TRBJ2-3, with D possibly being TRBD1 (6 bases). This receptor was taken from a woman between 45 and 65 years old in good health and CMV-seropositive. CDR3 sequence (DNA): TGCGCCAGCAGCGGCTTGGGGGCGACAGATACGCAGTATTTT. Translation gives CASSGLGATDTQYF. The entire variable domain, with the rest obtained from reference TRBV5-1 and TRBJ2-3, is as follows: KAGVTQTPRYLIKTRGQQVTLSCSPISGHRSVSWYQQTPGQGLQFLFEYFSETQRNKGNFPGRFSGRQFSNSRSEMNVSTLELGDSALYLCASSGLGATDTQYFGPGTRLTVL.